This entry describes one T cell receptor beta chain. Its target is not known. TCRdb's table, derived via immunoSEQ multiplex PCR, lists solely in-frame clones and lacks some. Of about 110,000 clones in the sample, roughly 89% were seen once. This record comes from a study of T cell responses to AZD1222 COVID-19 vaccine. Broader study findings: Clonal diversity may have been underestimated, and the donors were mostly white British, with more females than males. Repertoire sampling was restricted to post-peak T cell response timepoints. CD4 TCRs linked to vaccination spanned spike, dominating at 160-218 and 743-854.

CDR1 and CDR2 (germline): MGHDK, SYGVNS. The length of the CDR3 is 15 residues. V lost 3 bases to trimming and J lost 1 base, with 12 bases between them. Both about-4-week and about-12-week second-dose recipients were combined. The V gene is TRBV25-1, the J gene TRBJ1-1; tentatively, D is TRBD1 (5 bases). The source is an adult who received the AZD1222 COVID-19 vaccine. Sequencing used peripheral blood, obtained 28 days after the second AZD1222 dose. The CDR3 bases are TGTGCCAGCAGTGACCCCGGGGGTAGGAACACTGAAGCTTTCTTT. Translated, it gives CASSDPGGRNTEAFF.